This is a list of T cell receptor beta chains from one sample in a study of PD-1 blockade in classical Hodgkin lymphoma. Libraries were prepared by immunoSEQ multiplex PCR; TCRdb keeps only in-frame clonotypes and omits some of them. The table lists 9,500 or so clones, around four fifths of them singletons. Here the sequenced sample was peripheral blood mononuclear cells (PBMCs), taken before the fourth cycle of nivolumab. These receptors were taken from a human donor with classical Hodgkin lymphoma. The CDR3 runs from the conserved cysteine through the conserved F or W. Each record gives: clone size, D gene, V gene, J gene, CDR3 length, CDR3 protein, CDR3 DNA. A D gene is named only where the DNA matches it firmly. Not every row has a clone size; where given, it reads once, few, many or a size class.

NA	NA	TRBV6-1	TRBJ1-3	14	CASSEGVAGNTIYF	TGTGCCAGCAGTGAAGGGGTTGCTGGAAACACCATATATTTT
NA	NA	TRBV27	TRBJ1-3	15	CASSFVGGTGNTIYF	TGTGCCAGCAGTTTTGTCGGGGGTACTGGAAACACCATATATTTT
NA	NA	TRBV6-5	TRBJ1-1	13	CATQRGYDTEAFF	TGTGCCACCCAACGAGGGTATGATACTGAAGCTTTCTTT
NA	NA	TRBV5-1	TRBJ2-1	14	CASSLARVPNEQFF	TGCGCCAGCAGCTTGGCCAGGGTTCCCAATGAGCAGTTCTTC
once	TRBD2	TRBV11-2	TRBJ2-5	17	CASSSGLAGGPGETQYF	TGTGCCAGCAGCTCGGGGCTAGCGGGAGGGCCGGGGGAGACCCAGTACTTC
NA	TRBD1	TRBV11-3	TRBJ2-5	14	CASSSWDREETQYF	TGTGCCAGCAGCTCATGGGACAGGGAAGAGACCCAGTACTTC
NA	NA	TRBV5-5	TRBJ1-1	14	CASSFLDRNTEAFF	TGTGCCAGCAGCTTTCTCGACAGGAACACTGAAGCTTTCTTT
NA	NA	TRBV29-1	TRBJ1-6	13	CSVRTEYNSPLHF	TGCAGCGTCCGGACAGAATACAATTCACCCCTCCACTTT
NA	TRBD2	TRBV5-1	TRBJ2-1	16	CASSMTSGRVHNEQFF	TGCGCCAGCAGCATGACTAGCGGGAGGGTCCACAATGAGCAGTTCTTC
NA	TRBD1	TRBV5-1	TRBJ1-2	14	CASSSSGQGIGYTF	TGCGCCAGCAGCTCGTCGGGACAGGGGATCGGCTACACCTTC
NA	TRBD1	TRBV7-9	TRBJ1-2	15	CASSPSGGQNYGYTF	TGTGCCAGCAGCCCCTCAGGGGGGCAGAACTATGGCTACACCTTC
NA	NA	TRBV7-7	TRBJ2-7	14	CASSHPDTPYEQYF	TGTGCCAGCAGCCACCCCGACACCCCCTACGAGCAGTACTTC
few	NA	TRBV6-1	TRBJ1-2	14	CASRTWGVVYGYTF	TGTGCCAGCAGGACTTGGGGGGTAGTCTATGGCTACACCTTC
few	TRBD2	TRBV6-1	TRBJ2-7	13	CASKGTTRREQYF	TGTGCCAGCAAGGGGACTACCCGTCGAGAGCAGTACTTC
NA	NA	TRBV7-3	TRBJ2-2	16	CASSLKTQTNPGELFF	TGTGCCAGCAGCTTAAAGACACAAACGAACCCCGGGGAGCTGTTTTTT
NA	TRBD1	TRBV7-9	TRBJ1-2	12	CASSTGTASFTF	TGTGCCAGCAGCACCGGGACAGCCTCCTTCACCTTC
few	NA	TRBV30	TRBJ1-1	11	CAWSINTEAFF	TGTGCCTGGAGTATAAACACTGAAGCTTTCTTT
NA	NA	TRBV6-6	TRBJ1-2	12	CASTSGTAVYSF	TGTGCCAGCACCTCTGGGACGGCCGTTTACTCCTTC
NA	TRBD2	TRBV30	TRBJ2-1	15	CAWSVGLVLGNEQFF	TGTGCCTGGAGTGTGGGACTAGTATTGGGCAATGAGCAGTTCTTC
NA	NA	TRBV6-6	TRBJ1-5	16	CASTPAVPYSNQPQHF	TGTGCCAGCACCCCCGCAGTGCCTTATAGCAATCAGCCCCAGCATTTT
NA	TRBD1	TRBV30	TRBJ2-7	12	CAYTSTGHEQYF	TGTGCCTATACCTCGACAGGGCACGAGCAGTACTTC
NA	NA	TRBV7-2	TRBJ2-1	11	CASSLVEEQFF	TGTGCCAGCAGCTTAGTGGAAGAGCAGTTCTTC
once	TRBD1	TRBV29-1	TRBJ2-7	16	CSVESAGTGAGYEQYF	TGCAGCGTGGAGAGTGCCGGGACAGGGGCGGGCTACGAGCAGTACTTC
NA	TRBD1	TRBV30	TRBJ2-1	16	CAWSSTPGQGRHEQFF	TGTGCCTGGAGCTCGACCCCGGGACAGGGGAGGCATGAGCAGTTCTTC
once	NA	TRBV4-1	TRBJ2-3	15	CASRSTQDTTDTQYF	TGCGCCAGCAGGTCCACTCAGGACACCACAGATACGCAGTATTTT
once	TRBD1	TRBV30	TRBJ1-1	13	CAWEYRGNTEAFF	TGTGCCTGGGAATACAGGGGAAACACTGAAGCTTTCTTT
medium-sized	NA	TRBV12-5	TRBJ1-2	10	CASGLYGYTF	TGTGCTAGTGGATTATATGGCTACACCTTC
few	NA	TRBV5-4	TRBJ2-7	15	CASSWTSAGSYEQYF	TGTGCCAGCAGCTGGACCTCCGCGGGGTCCTACGAGCAGTACTTC
once	TRBD2	TRBV19	TRBJ2-7	15	CASSIKGRADYEQYF	TGTGCCAGTAGTATTAAAGGGAGGGCCGACTACGAGCAGTACTTC
NA	NA	TRBV9	TRBJ2-2	16	CASSVRGTPNTGELFF	TGTGCCAGCAGCGTAAGGGGGACCCCGAACACCGGGGAGCTGTTTTTT
NA	TRBD2	TRBV28	TRBJ2-7	16	CASTGLGTSGSNEQYF	TGTGCCAGCACGGGCCTTGGGACTAGCGGGAGTAACGAGCAGTACTTC
NA	NA	TRBV4-1	TRBJ1-2	12	CASSPRGSGYTF	TGCGCCAGCAGCCCACGGGGCTCCGGCTACACCTTC
NA	NA	TRBV29-1	TRBJ1-1	11	CSTHREFEAFF	TGCAGCACTCACAGGGAGTTTGAAGCTTTCTTT
NA	NA	TRBV5-8	TRBJ2-7	15	CASSLEPDLSYEQYF	TGTGCCAGCAGCTTGGAACCAGACCTCTCCTACGAGCAGTACTTC
NA	TRBD2	TRBV29-1	TRBJ2-1	13	CSVDRTSGNEQFF	TGCAGCGTTGACAGGACTAGCGGAAATGAGCAGTTCTTC
NA	NA	TRBV6-5	TRBJ1-2	15	CASSYSSVGLYGYTF	TGTGCCAGCAGTTACTCGAGTGTAGGGCTCTATGGCTACACCTTC
NA	TRBD2	TRBV5-5	TRBJ2-3	15	CASSLMAGGLDTQYF	TGTGCCAGCAGCTTGATGGCGGGGGGGCTGGATACGCAGTATTTT
NA	NA	TRBV2	TRBJ1-2	13	CASGMPGTITYTF	TGTGCCAGCGGTATGCCAGGGACTATAACCTACACCTTC
NA	NA	TRBV4-1	TRBJ1-5	16	CASSQILQGRGQPQHF	TGCGCCAGCAGCCAAATACTACAGGGACGGGGTCAGCCCCAGCATTTT
NA	NA	TRBV13	TRBJ1-3	15	CASSLAGFSGNTIYF	TGTGCCAGCAGCTTGGCAGGATTCTCTGGAAACACCATATATTTT
NA	NA	TRBV27	TRBJ2-5	11	CASRMGAAQYF	TGTGCCAGCAGGATGGGAGCGGCCCAGTACTTC
once	NA	TRBV18	TRBJ2-1	16	CASSPPGAPGENEQFF	TGTGCCAGCTCACCACCGGGGGCCCCCGGGGAGAATGAGCAGTTCTTC
NA	NA	TRBV18	TRBJ2-5	13	CASSPPGVGTQYF	TGTGCCAGCTCACCACCAGGGGTTGGGACCCAGTACTTC
NA	TRBD1	TRBV4-1	TRBJ2-1	16	CASSQDLQGVGNEQFF	TGCGCCAGCAGCCAAGATCTGCAGGGGGTCGGTAATGAGCAGTTCTTC
once	TRBD2	TRBV9	TRBJ2-2	21	CASSGLNSGLAGVWRTGELFF	TGTGCCAGCAGCGGATTAAACTCGGGACTAGCGGGAGTATGGCGCACCGGGGAGCTGTTTTTT
NA	NA	TRBV6-1	TRBJ2-4	16	CASSEAGASSHNIQYF	TGTGCCAGCAGTGAAGCGGGCGCTAGCAGCCATAACATTCAGTACTTC
NA	NA	TRBV19	TRBJ1-1	15	CASSKNRWDWAEAFF	TGTGCCAGTAGTAAAAACCGATGGGACTGGGCTGAAGCTTTCTTT
once	NA	TRBV16	TRBJ2-7	14	CASSQSRQGDEQYF	TGTGCCAGCAGCCAATCGAGGCAGGGAGACGAGCAGTACTTC